Below, 5 T cell receptor beta chains from the same sample are listed, as sequenced in a study of beta chain features in type 1 diabetes. Every isolated RNA sample was fully reverse transcribed, so sequencing captured expressed TCRB transcripts. Repertoires were generated with immunoSEQ multiplex PCR, while TCRdb's copy carries only in-frame clones and drops some. The sample shows around 430,000 clones, 30% of them seen only once. Input material: naive CD4+ T cells from blood. The origin of the receptors is a young man in good health.

V and J are TRBV7-9 and TRBJ1-4, with D maybe TRBD1 (6 bases). Trimming removed 5 bases at V and 9 bases at J, with 10 bases between. Germline loops: CDR1 SEHNR, CDR2 FQNEAQ (reference sequence). There are 12 residues in the CDR3. The CDR3 nucleotides are TGTGCCAGCAGCCCCCAGGGGCAAAAACTGTTTTTT. Amino acid sequence: CASSPQGQKLFF. The full variable domain, with the rest looked up from reference TRBV7-9 and TRBJ1-4, is DTGVSQNPRHKITKRGQNVTFRCDPISEHNRLYWYRQTLGQGPEFLTYFQNEAQLEKSRLLSDRFSAERPKGSFSTLEIQRTEQGDSAMYLCASSPQGQKLFFGSGTQLSVL.

This clone was seen a few times. This sequence joins TRBV7-8 and TRBJ2-1, with D tentatively TRBD1 (5 bases). CDR1 and CDR2 from the germline V gene are SGHVS and FQNEAQ. Between the trimmed V and J ends, which lost 3 bases and 5 bases, there was a span of 14 bases. This CDR3 contains 15 residues. The CDR3 nucleotides read TGTGCCAGCAGCTTCCCCCGCGCGACAGACAATGAGCAGTTCTTC. This encodes CASSFPRATDNEQFF.

J is TRBJ1-5 and V is TRBV7-9, with D unresolved. Germline-derived CDR1 and CDR2 are SEHNR and FQNEAQ (reference sequence). Trimming removed 3 bases from V and 7 bases from J, with 10 bases in between. The CDR3 has 13 amino acids. The CDR3, as DNA: TGTGCCAGCAGCTTCGGGATCGGGCAGCCCCAGCATTTT. Encoded protein: CASSFGIGQPQHF.

This clone was observed a handful of times. This chain links TRBV30 with TRBJ2-1; TRBD2 matches 9 bases. V shed 4 bases and J 4 bases; nucleotides not matched to a gene: 5. The CDR3 is 14 residues long. Per the germline V gene, CDR1 is GTSNPN and CDR2 is SVGIG (reference sequence). The CDR3 coding sequence is TGTGCCTGGAACCGACTAGCGGATTACAATGAGCAGTTCTTC. This gives the protein CAWNRLADYNEQFF. Variable domain in full (rest from reference TRBV30 and TRBJ2-1): SQTIHQWPATLVQPVGSPLSLECTVEGTSNPNLYWYRQAAGRGLQLLFYSVGIGQISSEVPQNLSASRPQDRQFILSSKKLLLSDSGFYLCAWNRLADYNEQFFGPGTRLTVL.

CDR3 DNA: TGTGCCAGCAGCGCCGGACAGAAAGGCTACACCTTC. As protein: CASSAGQKGYTF. V usage is TRBV21-1 and J usage is TRBJ1-2; TRBD1 is the table's D call and was not checked against the DNA. TRBV21-1 corresponds to a pseudogene. This CDR3 has 12 residues.